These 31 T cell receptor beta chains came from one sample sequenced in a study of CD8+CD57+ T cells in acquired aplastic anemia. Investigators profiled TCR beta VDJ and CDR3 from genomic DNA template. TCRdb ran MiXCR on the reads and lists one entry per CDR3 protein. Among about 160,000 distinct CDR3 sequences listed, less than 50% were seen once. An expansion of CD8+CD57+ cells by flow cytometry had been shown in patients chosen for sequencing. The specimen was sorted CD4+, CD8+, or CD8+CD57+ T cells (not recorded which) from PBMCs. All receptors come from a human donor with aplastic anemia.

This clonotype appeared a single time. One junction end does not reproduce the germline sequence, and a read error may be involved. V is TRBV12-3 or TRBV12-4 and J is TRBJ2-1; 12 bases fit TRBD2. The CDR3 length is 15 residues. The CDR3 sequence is CASSLLAGGYNEQSF. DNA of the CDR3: TGTGCCAGCAGCCTACTAGCGGGGGGCTACAATGAGCAGTCCTTC.

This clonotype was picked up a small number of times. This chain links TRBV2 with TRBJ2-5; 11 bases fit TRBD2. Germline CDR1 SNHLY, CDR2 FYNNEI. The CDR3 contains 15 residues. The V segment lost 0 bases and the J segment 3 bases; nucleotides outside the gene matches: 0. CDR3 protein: CASSEASGGEETQYF. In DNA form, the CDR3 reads TGTGCCAGCAGTGAAGCTAGCGGGGGGGAAGAGACCCAGTACTTC.

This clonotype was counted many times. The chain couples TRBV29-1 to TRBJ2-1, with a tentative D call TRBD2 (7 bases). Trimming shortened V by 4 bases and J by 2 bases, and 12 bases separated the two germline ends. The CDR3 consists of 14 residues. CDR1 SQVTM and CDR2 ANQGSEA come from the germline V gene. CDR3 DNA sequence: TGCAGCGTTGGTACGGGGGGCCCCTACAATGAGCAGTTCTTC. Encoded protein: CSVGTGGPYNEQFF.

This chain's CDR3 is CASLARDQGYTF. The CDR3 DNA sequence: TGTGCCAGCTTAGCAAGGGATCAAGGCTACACCTTC. This sequence joins TRBV7-9 and TRBJ1-2; the D is unclear. Germline assignment: CDR1 SEHNR and CDR2 FQNEAQ (reference sequence). The germline V and J ends were trimmed by 8 bases and 8 bases, with 15 bases remaining between them. The CDR3 consists of 12 residues.

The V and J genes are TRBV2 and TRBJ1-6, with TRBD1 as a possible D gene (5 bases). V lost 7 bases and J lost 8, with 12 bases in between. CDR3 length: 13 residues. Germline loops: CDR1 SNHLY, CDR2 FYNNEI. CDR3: CASNLQADSPLHF. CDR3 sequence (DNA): TGTGCCAGCAACCTACAGGCAGATTCACCCCTCCACTTT.

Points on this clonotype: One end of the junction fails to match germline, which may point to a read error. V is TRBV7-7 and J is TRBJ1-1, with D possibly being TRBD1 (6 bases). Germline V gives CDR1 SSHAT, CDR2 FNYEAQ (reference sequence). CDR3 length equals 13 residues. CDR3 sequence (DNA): TGTGCTAGCAGCTTAGCCCCGGACAGTGAAGCTTTCTTT. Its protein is CASSLAPDSEAFF.

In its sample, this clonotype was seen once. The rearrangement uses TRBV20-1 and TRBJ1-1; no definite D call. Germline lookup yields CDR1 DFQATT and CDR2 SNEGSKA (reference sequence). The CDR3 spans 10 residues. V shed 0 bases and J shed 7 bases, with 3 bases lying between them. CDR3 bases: TGCAGTGCTAGAGATCTTGAAGCTTTCTTT. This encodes CSARDLEAFF.

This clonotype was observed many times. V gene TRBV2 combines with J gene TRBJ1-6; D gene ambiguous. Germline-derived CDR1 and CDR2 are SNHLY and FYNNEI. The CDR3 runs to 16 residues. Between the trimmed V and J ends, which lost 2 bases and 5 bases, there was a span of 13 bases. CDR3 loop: CASSEIRTANNSPLHF. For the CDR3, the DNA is TGTGCCAGCAGTGAAATTCGGACGGCAAATAATTCACCCCTCCACTTT. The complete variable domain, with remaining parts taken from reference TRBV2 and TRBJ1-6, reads EPEVTQTPSHQVTQMGQEVILRCVPISNHLYFYWYRQILGQKVEFLVSFYNNEISEKSEIFDDQFSVERPDGSNFTLKIRSTKLEDSAMYFCASSEIRTANNSPLHFGNGTRLTVT.

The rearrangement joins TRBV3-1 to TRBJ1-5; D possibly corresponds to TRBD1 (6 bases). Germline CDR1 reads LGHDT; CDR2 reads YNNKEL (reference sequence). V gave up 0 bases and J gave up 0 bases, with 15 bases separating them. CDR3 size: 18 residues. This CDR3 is CASSQDRGLTDSNQPQHF. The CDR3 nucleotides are TGTGCCAGCAGCCAAGATCGGGGGCTGACTGATAGCAATCAGCCCCAGCATTTT.

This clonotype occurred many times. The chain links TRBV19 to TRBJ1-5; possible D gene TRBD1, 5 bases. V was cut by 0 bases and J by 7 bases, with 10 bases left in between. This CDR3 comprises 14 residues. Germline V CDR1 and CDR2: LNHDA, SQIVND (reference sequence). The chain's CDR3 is CASSIDPGKQPQHF. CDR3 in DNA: TGTGCCAGTAGTATAGACCCAGGGAAACAGCCCCAGCATTTT.

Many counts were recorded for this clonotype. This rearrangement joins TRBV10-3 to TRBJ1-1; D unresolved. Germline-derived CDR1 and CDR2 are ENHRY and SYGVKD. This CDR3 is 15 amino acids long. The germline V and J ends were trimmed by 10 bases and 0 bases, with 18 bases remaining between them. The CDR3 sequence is CASRIPQLMNTEAFF. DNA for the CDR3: TGTGCCAGCAGGATACCACAATTGATGAACACTGAAGCTTTCTTT.

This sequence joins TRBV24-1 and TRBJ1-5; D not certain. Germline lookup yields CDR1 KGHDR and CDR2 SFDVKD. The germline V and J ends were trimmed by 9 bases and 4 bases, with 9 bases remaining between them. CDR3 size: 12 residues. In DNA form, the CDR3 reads TGTGCCACCGCCCGAGGGAATCAGCCCCAGCATTTT. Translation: CATARGNQPQHF.

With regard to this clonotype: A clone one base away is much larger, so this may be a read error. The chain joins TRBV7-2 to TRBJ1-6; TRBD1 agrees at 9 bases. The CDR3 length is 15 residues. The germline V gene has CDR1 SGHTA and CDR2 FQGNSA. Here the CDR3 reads CAGSIQGAIGSPLHF. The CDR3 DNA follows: TGTGCCGGCAGCATACAGGGGGCAATCGGGTCACCCCTCCACTTT.

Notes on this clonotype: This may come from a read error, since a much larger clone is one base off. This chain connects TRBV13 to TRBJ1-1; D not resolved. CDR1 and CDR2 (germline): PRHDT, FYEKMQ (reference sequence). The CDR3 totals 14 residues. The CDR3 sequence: CASSLGQANTGAFF. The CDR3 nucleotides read TGTGCCAGCAGCTTAGGCCAGGCGAACACTGGAGCTTTCTTT. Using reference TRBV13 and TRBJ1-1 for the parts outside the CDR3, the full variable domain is AAGVIQSPRHLIKEKRETATLKCYPIPRHDTVYWYQQGPGQDPQFLISFYEKMQSDKGSIPDRFSAQQFSDYHSELNMSSLELGDSALYFCASSLGQANTGAFFGQGTRLTVV.

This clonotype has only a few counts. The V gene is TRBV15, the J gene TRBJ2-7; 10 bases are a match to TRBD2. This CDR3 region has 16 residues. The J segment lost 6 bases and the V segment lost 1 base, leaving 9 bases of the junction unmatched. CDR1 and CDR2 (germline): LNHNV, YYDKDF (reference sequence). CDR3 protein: CATSRGTGGTSVEQYF. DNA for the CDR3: TGTGCCACCAGCAGAGGAACAGGGGGGACTAGCGTCGAGCAGTACTTC.

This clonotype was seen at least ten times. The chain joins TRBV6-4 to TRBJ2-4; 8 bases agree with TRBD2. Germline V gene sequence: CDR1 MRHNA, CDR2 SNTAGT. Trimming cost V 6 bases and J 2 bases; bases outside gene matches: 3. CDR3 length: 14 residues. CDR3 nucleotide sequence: TGTGCCAGCAGGAGCGGGGGAACCAAAAACATTCAGTACTTC. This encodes CASRSGGTKNIQYF.

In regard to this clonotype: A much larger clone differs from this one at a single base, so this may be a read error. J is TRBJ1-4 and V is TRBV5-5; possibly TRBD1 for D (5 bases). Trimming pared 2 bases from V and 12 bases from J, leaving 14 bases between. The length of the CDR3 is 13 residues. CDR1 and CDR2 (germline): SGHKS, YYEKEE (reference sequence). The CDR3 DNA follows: TGTGCCAGCAGCTTTCAGCAGGGAGAAGAACTGTTTTTT. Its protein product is CASSFQQGEELFF.

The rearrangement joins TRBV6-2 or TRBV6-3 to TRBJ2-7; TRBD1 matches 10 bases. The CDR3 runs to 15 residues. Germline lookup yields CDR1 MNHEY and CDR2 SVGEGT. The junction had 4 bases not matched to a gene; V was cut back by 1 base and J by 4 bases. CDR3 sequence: CASSYLTGGAYEQYF. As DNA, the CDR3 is TGTGCCAGCAGTTACTTGACAGGGGGCGCGTACGAGCAGTACTTC.

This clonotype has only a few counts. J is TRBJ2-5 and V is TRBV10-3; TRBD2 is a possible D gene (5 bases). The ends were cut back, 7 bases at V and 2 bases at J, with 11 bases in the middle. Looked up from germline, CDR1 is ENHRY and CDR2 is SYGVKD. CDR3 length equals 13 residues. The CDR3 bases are TGTGCCATCAAAGGGCGGGTTCAAGAGACCCAGTACTTC. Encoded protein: CAIKGRVQETQYF.

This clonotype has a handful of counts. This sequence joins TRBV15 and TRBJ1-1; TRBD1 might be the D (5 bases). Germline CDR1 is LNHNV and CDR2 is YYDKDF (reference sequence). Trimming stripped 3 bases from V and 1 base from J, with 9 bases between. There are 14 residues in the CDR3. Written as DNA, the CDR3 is TGTGCCACCAGCAGGGGGACGGGGAACACTGAAGCTTTCTTT. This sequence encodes CATSRGTGNTEAFF. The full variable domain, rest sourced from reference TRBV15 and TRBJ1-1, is DAMVIQNPRYQVTQFGKPVTLSCSQTLNHNVMYWYQQKSSQAPKLLFHYYDKDFNNEADTPDNFQSRRPNTSFCFLDIRSPGLGDTAMYLCATSRGTGNTEAFFGQGTRLTVV.

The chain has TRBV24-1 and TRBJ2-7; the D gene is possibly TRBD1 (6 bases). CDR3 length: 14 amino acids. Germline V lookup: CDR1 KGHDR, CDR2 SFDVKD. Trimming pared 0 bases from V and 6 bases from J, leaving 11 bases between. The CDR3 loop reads CATSDLCLGGEQYV. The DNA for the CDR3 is TGTGCCACCAGTGATTTGTGCCTAGGGGGCGAGCAGTACGTC.

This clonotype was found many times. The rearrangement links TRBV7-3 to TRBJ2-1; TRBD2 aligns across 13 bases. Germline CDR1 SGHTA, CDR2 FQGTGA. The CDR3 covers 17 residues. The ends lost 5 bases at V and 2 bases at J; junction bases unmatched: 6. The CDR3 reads CASSPTGLAGAYNEQFF. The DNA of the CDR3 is TGTGCCAGCAGCCCGACCGGACTAGCGGGGGCCTACAATGAGCAGTTCTTC.

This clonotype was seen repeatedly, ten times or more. The CDR3 DNA reads TGTGCCAGCAGCCCCCCCGGTTTTTTGTCCCTCCACTTT. Its protein is CASSPPGFLSLHF. V is TRBV6-1 and J is TRBJ1-6; no clear D. The CDR3 extends over 13 amino acids. V lost 6 bases to trimming and J lost 14 bases, with 17 bases between them. The germline V gene encodes CDR1 MNHNS and CDR2 SASEGT.

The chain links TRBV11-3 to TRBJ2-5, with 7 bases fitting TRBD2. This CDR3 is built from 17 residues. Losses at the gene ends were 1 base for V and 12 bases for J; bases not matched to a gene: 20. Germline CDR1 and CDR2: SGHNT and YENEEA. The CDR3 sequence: CASSLASSPGLSSTKYF. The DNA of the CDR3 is TGTGCCAGCAGCTTAGCCAGCAGCCCGGGACTATCTAGTACCAAGTACTTC.

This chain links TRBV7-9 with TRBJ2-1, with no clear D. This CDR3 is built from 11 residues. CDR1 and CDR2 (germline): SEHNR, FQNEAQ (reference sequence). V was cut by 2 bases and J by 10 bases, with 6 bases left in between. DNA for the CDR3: TGTGCCAGCAGCTTATCAGCCGAGCAGTTCTTC. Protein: CASSLSAEQFF. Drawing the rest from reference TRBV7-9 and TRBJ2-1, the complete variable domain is DTGVSQNPRHKITKRGQNVTFRCDPISEHNRLYWYRQTLGQGPEFLTYFQNEAQLEKSRLLSDRFSAERPKGSFSTLEIQRTEQGDSAMYLCASSLSAEQFFGPGTRLTVL.

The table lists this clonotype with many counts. CDR3 nucleotides: TGCAGTGCCCCGGCCCCGCTCGGCACCGGGGAGCTGTTTTTT. Translated: CSAPAPLGTGELFF. J is TRBJ2-2 and V is TRBV20-1; D is undetermined. The CDR3 length is 14 residues. Germline CDR1 reads DFQATT; CDR2 reads SNEGSKA (reference sequence). V was clipped by 6 bases and J by 4 bases, with 15 bases between them.

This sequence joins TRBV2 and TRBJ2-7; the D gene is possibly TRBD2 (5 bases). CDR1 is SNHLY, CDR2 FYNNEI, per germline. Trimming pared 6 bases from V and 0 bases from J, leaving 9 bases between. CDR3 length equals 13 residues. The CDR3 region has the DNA TGTGCCAGCAGGCCGGGATCCTCCTACGAGCAGTACTTC. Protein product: CASRPGSSYEQYF.

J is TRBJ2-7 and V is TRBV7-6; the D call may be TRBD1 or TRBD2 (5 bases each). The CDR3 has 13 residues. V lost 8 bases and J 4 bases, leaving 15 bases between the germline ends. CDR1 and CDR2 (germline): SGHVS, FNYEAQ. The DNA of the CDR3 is TGTGCCAGCTCGGCCGGGACCCCATACGAGCAGTACTTC. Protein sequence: CASSAGTPYEQYF.

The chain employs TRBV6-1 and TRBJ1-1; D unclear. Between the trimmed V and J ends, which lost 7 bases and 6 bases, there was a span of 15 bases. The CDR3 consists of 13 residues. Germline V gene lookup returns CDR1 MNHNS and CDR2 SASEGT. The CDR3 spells CASTRRERSEAFF. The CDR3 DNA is TGTGCCAGCACCCGGCGGGAACGGTCTGAAGCTTTCTTT.

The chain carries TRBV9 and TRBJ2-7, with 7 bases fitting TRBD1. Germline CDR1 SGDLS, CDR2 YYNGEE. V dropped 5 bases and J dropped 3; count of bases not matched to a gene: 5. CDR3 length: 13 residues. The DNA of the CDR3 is TGTGCCAGCAGTTTTGGGACAGACTACGAGCAGTACTTC. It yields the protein CASSFGTDYEQYF.

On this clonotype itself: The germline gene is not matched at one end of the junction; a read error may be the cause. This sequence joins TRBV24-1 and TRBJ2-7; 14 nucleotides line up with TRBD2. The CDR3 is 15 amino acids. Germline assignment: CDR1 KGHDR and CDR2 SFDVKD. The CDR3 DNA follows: TGTGCCGCCAGTGCCGGGACTAGCGGGGGCTGGGAGCAGTACTTC. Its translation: CAASAGTSGGWEQYF.